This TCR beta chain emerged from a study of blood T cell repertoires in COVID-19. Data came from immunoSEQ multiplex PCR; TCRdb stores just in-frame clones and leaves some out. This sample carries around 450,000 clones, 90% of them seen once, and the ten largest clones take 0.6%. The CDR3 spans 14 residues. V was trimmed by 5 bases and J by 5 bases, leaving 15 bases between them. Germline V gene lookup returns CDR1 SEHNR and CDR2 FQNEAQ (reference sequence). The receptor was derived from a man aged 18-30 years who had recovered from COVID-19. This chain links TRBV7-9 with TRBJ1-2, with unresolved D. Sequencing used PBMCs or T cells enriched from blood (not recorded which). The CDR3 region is CASSQPGADYGYTF. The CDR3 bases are TGTGCCAGCAGCCAACCGGGAGCCGATTATGGCTACACCTTC.